These T cell receptor beta chains were read from a single sample in a study of lymphopenia after photon versus proton radiotherapy. This table comes from immunoSEQ multiplex PCR, and its TCRdb copy is limited to in-frame clones, with some not included. The sample holds around 42,000 clones, 65% to 90% seen once. The specimen comprised peripheral blood, sampled from a patient treated with photon-based radiotherapy. These receptors all stem from a middle-aged man with gastric cancer. CDR3s include the opening cysteine and the closing phenylalanine or tryptophan. D genes are given only for firm matches. Clone size, where shown, is once, few, many, or a class for clones that have expanded.

abundance: once; d_gene: NA; j_gene: TRBJ1-2; v_gene: TRBV7-2; CDR3aa: CASSPRSTAGGYTF; CDR3nt: TGTGCCAGCAGCCCAAGGTCGACGGCGGGGGGCTACACCTTC
abundance: NA; d_gene: NA; j_gene: TRBJ2-1; v_gene: TRBV7-8; CDR3aa: CASSPERDRPNEQFF; CDR3nt: TGTGCCAGCAGCCCCGAGAGGGATCGGCCAAATGAGCAGTTCTTC
abundance: NA; d_gene: NA; j_gene: TRBJ2-5; v_gene: TRBV2; CDR3aa: CASRALTREEQETQYF; CDR3nt: TGTGCCAGCAGGGCTTTGACCAGGGAAGAACAAGAGACCCAGTACTTC
abundance: NA; d_gene: TRBD2; j_gene: TRBJ2-1; v_gene: TRBV9; CDR3aa: CASSLTSGGDNEQFF; CDR3nt: TGTGCCAGCAGCCTTACTAGCGGGGGGGACAATGAGCAGTTCTTC
abundance: NA; d_gene: TRBD1; j_gene: TRBJ2-7; v_gene: TRBV18; CDR3aa: CASSLGTGDEQYF; CDR3nt: TGTGCCAGCTCACTCGGGACAGGGGACGAGCAGTACTTC
abundance: NA; d_gene: NA; j_gene: TRBJ1-1; v_gene: TRBV5-6; CDR3aa: CASSPTGNTEAFF; CDR3nt: TGTGCCAGCAGTCCGACAGGGAACACTGAAGCTTTCTTT
abundance: once; d_gene: NA; j_gene: TRBJ2-7; v_gene: TRBV11-1; CDR3aa: CASSLAGGIYEQYF; CDR3nt: TGTGCCAGCAGCTTAGCCGGCGGGATCTACGAGCAGTACTTC
abundance: NA; d_gene: TRBD1; j_gene: TRBJ2-3; v_gene: TRBV2; CDR3aa: CASSPQGARDTQYF; CDR3nt: TGTGCCAGCAGTCCTCAGGGGGCGAGAGATACGCAGTATTTT
abundance: NA; d_gene: TRBD2; j_gene: TRBJ2-1; v_gene: TRBV4-1; CDR3aa: CASSQALGGGAYNEQFF; CDR3nt: TGCGCCAGCAGCCAAGCGCTCGGGGGGGGCGCCTACAATGAGCAGTTCTTC
abundance: NA; d_gene: TRBD1; j_gene: TRBJ1-4; v_gene: TRBV15; CDR3aa: CATSRGRDRADEKLFF; CDR3nt: TGTGCCACCAGCAGAGGAAGGGACAGGGCTGATGAAAAACTGTTTTTT
abundance: NA; d_gene: NA; j_gene: TRBJ2-3; v_gene: TRBV7-9; CDR3aa: CASSSPASTDTQYF; CDR3nt: TGTGCCAGCAGCTCCCCAGCATCCACAGATACGCAGTATTTT
abundance: NA; d_gene: TRBD2; j_gene: TRBJ2-1; v_gene: TRBV6-4; CDR3aa: CASSDGTSGGNEQFF; CDR3nt: TGTGCCAGCAGTGACGGGACTAGCGGGGGGAATGAGCAGTTCTTC
abundance: NA; d_gene: NA; j_gene: TRBJ1-4; v_gene: TRBV19; CDR3aa: CASKGPLNEKLFF; CDR3nt: TGTGCCAGTAAGGGACCCCTTAATGAAAAACTGTTTTTT
abundance: NA; d_gene: NA; j_gene: TRBJ2-6; v_gene: TRBV11-2; CDR3aa: CASSPLPWGQAGANVLTF; CDR3nt: TGTGCCAGCAGCCCCCTACCCTGGGGGCAGGCTGGGGCCAACGTCCTGACTTTC
abundance: NA; d_gene: NA; j_gene: TRBJ2-7; v_gene: TRBV11-2; CDR3aa: CASSVGSGVWIEQYF; CDR3nt: TGTGCCAGCAGCGTCGGGTCGGGGGTGTGGATCGAGCAGTACTTC
abundance: NA; d_gene: NA; j_gene: TRBJ2-3; v_gene: TRBV29-1; CDR3aa: CSVEGGGRTDTQYF; CDR3nt: TGCAGCGTTGAAGGGGGGGGGCGCACAGATACGCAGTATTTT